One and the same sample provided the 21 T cell receptor beta chains below, sequenced in a study of shared clonotypes between healthy human individuals. Assay: immunoSEQ multiplex PCR; the TCRdb copy retains only in-frame clones and omits some. The sample includes approximately 530,000 clones, around 95% of them seen just once. Input material: naive CD4+ T cells sorted from blood. Subset of the sample: CD45RA+ positively selected. The receptor set was obtained from a woman in her thirties in good health.

This rearrangement joins TRBV6-6 to TRBJ2-3, with a weak D call TRBD1 (6 bases). CDR1 is MNHNY, CDR2 SVGAGI, per germline (reference sequence). This CDR3 has 13 amino acids. V lost 6 bases and J 5 bases, leaving 12 bases between the germline ends. CDR3 bases: TGTGCCAGCAGCCTCGACAGGCGAGATACGCAGTATTTT. Amino acid sequence: CASSLDRRDTQYF.

V usage is TRBV6-6 and J usage is TRBJ2-5; TRBD2 aligns across 10 bases. The CDR3 spans 14 residues. V lost 9 bases, J lost 2 bases, and 6 bases stayed unmatched. Germline CDR1 is MNHNY and CDR2 is SVGAGI (reference sequence). CDR3 in DNA: TGTGCCAGTGAACCAGCGGGAGGGCAAGAGACCCAGTACTTC. It codes for CASEPAGGQETQYF.

The chain combines TRBV11-2 with TRBJ2-5; 13 positions agree with TRBD2. J was trimmed by 5 bases and V by 5 bases; bases with no gene match: 5. Germline CDR1 SGHAT, CDR2 FQNNGV. The CDR3 spans 15 residues. CDR3 DNA: TGTGCCAGCAGCCCCGGACTAGCGGGAGCCGAGACCCAGTACTTC. Translating gives CASSPGLAGAETQYF. Variable domain in full (rest from reference TRBV11-2 and TRBJ2-5): EAGVAQSPRYKIIEKRQSVAFWCNPISGHATLYWYQQILGQGPKLLIQFQNNGVVDDSQLPKDRFSAERLKGVDSTLKIQPAKLEDSAVYLCASSPGLAGAETQYFGPGTRLLVL.

CDR3 nucleotide sequence: TGTGCCAGCAGACGGGTCCCCAGCGAGCAGTACTTC. Amino acids: CASRRVPSEQYF. The chain links TRBV2 to TRBJ2-7; no clear D gene. In germline, CDR1 is SNHLY, CDR2 FYNNEI. This CDR3 spans 12 amino acids. Between the trimmed V and J ends, which lost 6 bases and 6 bases, there was a span of 12 bases. The whole variable domain, filled in from reference TRBV2 and TRBJ2-7, reads EPEVTQTPSHQVTQMGQEVILRCVPISNHLYFYWYRQILGQKVEFLVSFYNNEISEKSEIFDDQFSVERPDGSNFTLKIRSTKLEDSAMYFCASRRVPSEQYFGPGTRLTVT.

This chain connects TRBV6-5 to TRBJ2-7; 9 positions match TRBD1. Germline CDR1 and CDR2: MNHEY and SVGAGI. The CDR3 has 14 residues. Germline trimming cut 5 bases from V and 2 bases from J; bases unmatched to any gene: 4. CDR3 nucleotides: TGTGCCAGCAGTGGGACAGGGAATACCTACGAGCAGTACTTC. As protein: CASSGTGNTYEQYF.

The chain combines TRBV5-1 with TRBJ2-5; D perhaps matches TRBD2 (7 bases). The DNA end is a closer match to TRBJ2-7, so the J assignment may be wrong. The CDR3 is 14 residues long. Germline loops: CDR1 SGHRS, CDR2 YFSETQ. CDR3 loop: CASRGGGPVHEQYF. DNA of the CDR3: TGCGCCAGCAGAGGGGGAGGGCCGGTCCACGAGCAGTACTTC.

The V gene is TRBV6-5, the J gene TRBJ2-7; D uncertain. The CDR3 runs to 14 residues. The ends were cut back, 3 bases at V and 1 base at J, with 10 bases in the middle. Germline V gene sequence: CDR1 MNHEY, CDR2 SVGAGI. This CDR3 reads CASSYGHRSYEQYF. DNA for the CDR3: TGTGCCAGCAGTTATGGGCACCGATCCTACGAGCAGTACTTC.

This chain uses TRBV10-1 with TRBJ2-5; a weak D match, TRBD2 (5 bases). The CDR3 loop spans 14 amino acids. The V end was cut by 2 bases, the J end by 5 bases, with 12 bases between. Germline V CDR1 and CDR2: WNHNN, SYGVQD (reference sequence). CDR3 loop: CASSEELGRETQYF. For the CDR3, the DNA is TGCGCCAGCAGTGAGGAACTAGGACGGGAGACCCAGTACTTC.

This clone has just a few counts. This same CDR3 is encoded by further DNA sequences in the sample. J is TRBJ2-7 and V is TRBV28; 7 positions agree with TRBD2. Germline assignment: CDR1 MDHEN and CDR2 SYDVKM. J gave up 1 base and V 7 bases, and 7 bases lay outside the gene matches. The CDR3 runs to 14 residues. The CDR3 region is CASTPGGGSYEQYF. CDR3 coding DNA: TGTGCCAGCACCCCGGGCGGGGGATCCTACGAGCAGTACTTC.

The V gene is TRBV28, the J gene TRBJ1-1; possible D gene TRBD1, 5 bases. The CDR3 has 17 residues. Trimming took off 7 bases at V and 1 base at J, with 22 bases between the two ends. CDR1 is MDHEN and CDR2 is SYDVKM in the germline V gene. The CDR3 sequence is CASTLRWGYMRNTEAFF. Here the CDR3 DNA reads TGTGCCAGCACCTTAAGATGGGGGTACATGAGGAACACTGAAGCTTTCTTT.

The chain joins TRBV9 to TRBJ1-5; no definite D call. V lost 2 bases to trimming and J lost 7 bases, with 16 bases between them. Germline loops: CDR1 SGDLS, CDR2 YYNGEE. The CDR3 extends over 15 amino acids. In nucleotides, the CDR3 is TGTGCCAGCAGCGTGGAGGCCACAGAGGGACAGCCCCAGCATTTT. Translating gives CASSVEATEGQPQHF.

This chain links TRBV5-6 with TRBJ2-1; D may be TRBD2 (6 bases). The CDR3 consists of 15 residues. V was cut by 0 bases and J by 6 bases, with 13 bases left in between. CDR1 SGHDT and CDR2 YYEEEE come from the germline V gene. The DNA of the CDR3 is TGTGCCAGCAGCTTGGCGACGGGAGCGGCCAATGAGCAGTTCTTC. This encodes CASSLATGAANEQFF.

The chain has TRBV10-1 and TRBJ2-2; D perhaps matches TRBD2 (6 bases). CDR3 length: 13 residues. Trimming shortened V by 6 bases and J by 6 bases, and 11 bases separated the two germline ends. Germline V gives CDR1 WNHNN, CDR2 SYGVQD (reference sequence). This CDR3 is CASRPEGPGELFF. DNA of the CDR3: TGCGCCAGCAGACCGGAGGGTCCCGGGGAGCTGTTTTTT.

V and J are TRBV18 and TRBJ2-5, with 7 positions matching TRBD1. The CDR3 spans 14 residues. V gave up 3 bases and J gave up 5 bases; unmatched junction bases: 6. Germline CDR1 reads KGHSH; CDR2 reads LQKENI. The CDR3 DNA reads as TGTGCCAGCTCACCTCGACAGGGTCTGGAGACCCAGTACTTC. It encodes CASSPRQGLETQYF.

The J gene is TRBJ2-5, the V gene TRBV2, with a weak D call TRBD2 (6 bases). The J call may not be correct, given that the DNA end is closer to TRBJ2-7. Germline lookup yields CDR1 SNHLY and CDR2 FYNNEI. The length of the CDR3 is 16 residues. The CDR3 DNA is TGTGCCAGCAGTGTGGAACGGAGGCGGGGCGCCTACGAGCAGTACTTC. Residues: CASSVERRRGAYEQYF.

This CDR3 is CASSLSQAYSGNTIYF. Written as DNA, the CDR3 is TGTGCCAGCAGCTTGTCTCAGGCGTACTCTGGAAACACCATATATTTT. The chain couples TRBV5-6 to TRBJ1-3, with unresolved D. The CDR3 spans 16 residues. V was shortened by 1 base and J by 0 bases, with 11 bases between the two germline ends. CDR1 is SGHDT, CDR2 YYEEEE, per germline.

This chain uses TRBV27 with TRBJ2-1, with D perhaps matching TRBD1 or TRBD2 (5 bases each). Germline assignment: CDR1 MNHEY and CDR2 SMNVEV (reference sequence). The length of the CDR3 is 15 residues. Deletions cut 5 bases from V and 7 bases from J, with 18 bases between. The CDR3 region is CASSPLRDGVNEQFF. The CDR3 DNA sequence: TGTGCCAGCAGTCCCCTCCGGGACGGGGTTAATGAGCAGTTCTTC.

The chain combines TRBV28 with TRBJ2-7, with 7 bases identical to TRBD1. The CDR3 covers 16 residues. Germline assignment: CDR1 MDHEN and CDR2 SYDVKM. V gave up 3 bases and J gave up 0 bases; unmatched junction bases: 8. CDR3 nucleotide sequence: TGTGCCAGCAGTTTTCCCGGACAGGTCTTCTCCTACGAGCAGTACTTC. It yields the protein CASSFPGQVFSYEQYF.

V is TRBV19 and J is TRBJ2-2, with TRBD2 as a possible D gene (6 bases). Germline-derived CDR1 and CDR2 are LNHDA and SQIVND (reference sequence). The length of the CDR3 is 14 residues. V gave up 3 bases and J gave up 5 bases, with 10 bases separating them. Written as DNA, the CDR3 is TGTGCCAGTAGTATGCGACGGGAGACCGGGGAGCTGTTTTTT. Translation: CASSMRRETGELFF.

This sequence joins TRBV5-1 and TRBJ2-1, with D tentatively TRBD2 (5 bases). V lost 1 base and J 8 bases, leaving 16 bases between the germline ends. This CDR3 region has 15 residues. CDR1 and CDR2 (germline): SGHRS, YFSETQ. DNA for the CDR3: TGCGCCAGCAGCTTGTGGCCGGGTCCAGCGGATGAGCAGTTCTTC. The encoded protein is CASSLWPGPADEQFF.

The table lists this clone with a few counts. The chain links TRBV5-1 to TRBJ2-1; TRBD2 agrees at 11 bases. Germline values: CDR1 SGHRS, CDR2 YFSETQ. With 6 bases clipped from V and 8 bases from J, the junction kept 10 bases outside the gene matches. The CDR3 consists of 15 residues. CDR3 loop: CASIQTSGTFDEQFF. The CDR3 nucleotides are TGCGCCAGCATCCAGACTAGCGGGACTTTCGATGAGCAGTTCTTC.